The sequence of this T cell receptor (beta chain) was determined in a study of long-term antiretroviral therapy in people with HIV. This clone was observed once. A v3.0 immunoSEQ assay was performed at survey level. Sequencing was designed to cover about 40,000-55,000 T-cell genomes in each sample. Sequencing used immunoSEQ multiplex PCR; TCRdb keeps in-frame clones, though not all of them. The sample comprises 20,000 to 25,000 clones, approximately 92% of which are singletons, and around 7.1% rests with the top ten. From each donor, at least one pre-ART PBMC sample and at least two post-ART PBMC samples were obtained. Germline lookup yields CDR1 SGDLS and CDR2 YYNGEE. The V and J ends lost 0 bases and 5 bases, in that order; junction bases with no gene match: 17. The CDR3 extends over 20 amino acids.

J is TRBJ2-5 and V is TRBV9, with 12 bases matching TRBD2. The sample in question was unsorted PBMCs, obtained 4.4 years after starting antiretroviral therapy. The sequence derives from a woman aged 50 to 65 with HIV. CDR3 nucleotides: TGTGCCAGCAGCGTAGCTACGGATAGGACTAGCGGGGCCCCGGCGGAGACCCAGTACTTC. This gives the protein CASSVATDRTSGAPAETQYF.